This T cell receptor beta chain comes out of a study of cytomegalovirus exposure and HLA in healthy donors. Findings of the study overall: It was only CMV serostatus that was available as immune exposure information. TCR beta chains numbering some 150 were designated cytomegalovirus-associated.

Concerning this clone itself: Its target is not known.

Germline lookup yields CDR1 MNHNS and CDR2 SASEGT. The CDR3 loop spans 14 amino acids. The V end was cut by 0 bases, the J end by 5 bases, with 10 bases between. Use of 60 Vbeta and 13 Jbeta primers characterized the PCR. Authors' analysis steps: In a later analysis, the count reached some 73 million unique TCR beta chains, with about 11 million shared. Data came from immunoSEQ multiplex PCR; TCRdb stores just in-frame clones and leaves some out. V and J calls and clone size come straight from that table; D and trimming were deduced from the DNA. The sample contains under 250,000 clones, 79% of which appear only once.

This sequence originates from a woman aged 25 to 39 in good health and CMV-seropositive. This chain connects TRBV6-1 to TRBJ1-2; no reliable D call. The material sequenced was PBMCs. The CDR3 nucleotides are TGTGCCAGCAGTGAAGCCCACCGGTTATATGGCTACACCTTC. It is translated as CASSEAHRLYGYTF.